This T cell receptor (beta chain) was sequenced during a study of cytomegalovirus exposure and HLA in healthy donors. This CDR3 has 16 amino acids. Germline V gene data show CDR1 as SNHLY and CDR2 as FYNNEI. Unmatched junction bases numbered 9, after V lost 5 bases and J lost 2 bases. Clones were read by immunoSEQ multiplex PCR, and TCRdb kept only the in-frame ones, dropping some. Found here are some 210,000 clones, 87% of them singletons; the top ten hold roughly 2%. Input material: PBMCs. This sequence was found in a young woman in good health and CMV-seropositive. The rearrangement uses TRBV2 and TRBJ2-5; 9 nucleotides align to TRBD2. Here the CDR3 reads CASSSQGLAVQETQYF. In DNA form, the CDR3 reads TGTGCCAGCAGTTCCCAGGGACTAGCAGTACAAGAGACCCAGTACTTC.